The table lists the clone carrying this T cell receptor beta chain with a few counts. This entry is derived from a study of blood T cells in healthy people across ages. The V end lost 8 bases, the J end lost 2 bases, and 13 bases lay between the germline ends. The germline V gene has CDR1 SNHLY and CDR2 FYNNEI. CDR3 length: 13 residues. Then a second PCR, running roughly 7 to 11 cycles, was carried out with a sample-barcoded 5' primer and a J-beta primer mix. Each CDR3 protein gets one entry after TCRdb re-called the 5' RACE reads with MiXCR. The profile covers around 1,800,000 distinct CDR3 sequences, with about two fifths appearing a single time and 23% taken by the ten largest.

Source material: blood. The TCR comes from a human donor in good health. This chain joins TRBV2 and TRBJ2-7; D may be TRBD2 (6 bases). CDR3 region: CASGAGVTYEQYF. Here the CDR3 DNA reads TGTGCCAGCGGAGCGGGTGTGACCTACGAGCAGTACTTC.